Presented here are 26 T cell receptor beta chains from one specimen sequenced in a study of OX40 agonist ivuxolimab in advanced cancers. Library preparation employed the immunoSEQ multiplex PCR assay. Sourced from immuneACCESS, this table was stored by TCRdb with only in-frame sequences that have V and J called. A share of the clones is absent; for the studies checked, an unresolved V gene accounts for under half, and the remainder has no known explanation. The sample yields tens of thousands of clones; roughly 80% were counted once. 1.5% to 2% of the sample is taken by the ten largest. The sample consisted of CD4+ or CD8+ T cells sorted from blood, taken in a trial of the OX40 agonist ivuxolimab. These receptors all come from an adult with an advanced solid tumor such as melanoma, head and neck, liver or kidney cancer.

The chain links TRBV5-1 to TRBJ2-3, with D possibly matching TRBD1 (6 bases). Germline loops: CDR1 SGHRS, CDR2 YFSETQ. Trimming pared 0 bases from V and 5 bases from J, leaving 10 bases between. The CDR3 is made up of 14 amino acids. CDR3 bases: TGCGCCAGCAGCTTGGCAGGGGACAAAGATACGCAGTATTTT. It codes for CASSLAGDKDTQYF. The whole variable domain, filled in from reference TRBV5-1 and TRBJ2-3, reads KAGVTQTPRYLIKTRGQQVTLSCSPISGHRSVSWYQQTPGQGLQFLFEYFSETQRNKGNFPGRFSGRQFSNSRSEMNVSTLELGDSALYLCASSLAGDKDTQYFGPGTRLTVL.

This chain uses TRBV18 with TRBJ1-1; D call uncertain. Germline V gene sequence: CDR1 KGHSH, CDR2 LQKENI. The V gene lost 0 bases and the J gene lost 10 bases, with 9 bases spanning the gap. The CDR3 loop spans 12 amino acids. The CDR3 region has the DNA TGTGCCAGCTCACCACCTTACGGCACAGCTTTCTTT. Amino acid sequence: CASSPPYGTAFF.

This chain joins TRBV6-5 and TRBJ1-1; tentatively, D is TRBD1 (5 bases). V was cut by 9 bases and J by 1 base, with 12 bases left in between. This CDR3 is 13 amino acids long. Germline V gene sequence: CDR1 MNHEY, CDR2 SVGAGI. The CDR3: CASRLQANTEAFF. CDR3 sequence (DNA): TGTGCCAGTAGACTACAGGCGAACACTGAAGCTTTCTTT.

The table lists this clone with a few counts. V usage is TRBV28 and J usage is TRBJ1-5, with 8 bases that match TRBD1. The CDR3 is 14 residues long. With 4 bases clipped from V and 3 bases from J, the junction kept 2 bases outside the gene matches. Per the germline V gene, CDR1 is MDHEN and CDR2 is SYDVKM. The CDR3 sequence: CASSSGGPNQPQHF. The CDR3 DNA is TGTGCCAGCAGTTCAGGGGGCCCCAATCAGCCCCAGCATTTT.

As for this clone: At one end, the junction sequence differs from germline, possibly due to a read error. Other nucleotide sequences from this sample produce the same CDR3. V gene TRBV5-1 combines with J gene TRBJ1-3; D ambiguous. The germline CDR1 and CDR2 sequences are SGHRS and YFSETQ. CDR3 size: 14 residues. The CDR3 DNA is TGCGCCAGCAGCCTAGAAGTGACTGGGAACACCATATATTTT. Amino acids: CASSLEVTGNTIYF.

This clone was recorded once. This chain uses TRBV28 with TRBJ1-5; 10 bases agree with TRBD1. The CDR3 totals 17 residues. The V gene end was trimmed by 2 bases and the J gene end by 2 bases; junction bases not matched to a gene: 6. Per germline, CDR1 MDHEN and CDR2 SYDVKM. The CDR3 region has the DNA TGTGCCAGCAGTTTACACTCCGGGACAGGGGGCAATCAGCCCCAGCATTTT. Translated, it gives CASSLHSGTGGNQPQHF.

This chain connects TRBV19 to TRBJ1-5; D is unresolved. CDR3 length equals 15 residues. Germline assignment: CDR1 LNHDA and CDR2 SQIVND (reference sequence). Trimming removed 5 bases from V and 0 bases from J, with 11 bases in between. CDR3 protein: CASSLGKYSNQPQHF. CDR3 nucleotide sequence: TGTGCCAGTAGTCTGGGAAAATATAGCAATCAGCCCCAGCATTTT.

The V and J genes are TRBV5-8 and TRBJ1-2, with 10 bases lining up with TRBD1. CDR3 length: 15 residues. Looked up from germline, CDR1 is SGHTS and CDR2 is YDEGEE. Trimming cost V 4 bases and J 3 bases; bases outside gene matches: 6. The CDR3: CASSPRTGGYYGYTF. CDR3 coding DNA: TGTGCCAGCAGCCCCCGGACAGGGGGATACTATGGCTACACCTTC.

The J gene is TRBJ2-6, the V gene TRBV14; D is unresolved. The germline V and J ends were trimmed by 2 bases and 0 bases, with 11 bases remaining between them. The CDR3 sequence is 17 residues long. In germline, CDR1 is SGHDN, CDR2 FVKESK. CDR3 sequence: CASSQRIITSGANVLTF. The CDR3 DNA reads as TGTGCCAGCAGCCAACGAATAATCACCTCTGGGGCCAACGTCCTGACTTTC.

This sequence joins TRBV11-2 and TRBJ1-6, with 7 bases that match TRBD1. The CDR3 is 14 residues long. V dropped 11 bases and J dropped 8; count of bases not matched to a gene: 12. Germline V lookup: CDR1 SGHAT, CDR2 FQNNGV. CDR3 DNA sequence: TGTGCCTACAGGGGACCAGGAGGGGATTCACCCCTCCACTTT. As protein: CAYRGPGGDSPLHF. Drawing the rest from reference TRBV11-2 and TRBJ1-6, the complete variable domain is EAGVAQSPRYKIIEKRQSVAFWCNPISGHATLYWYQQILGQGPKLLIQFQNNGVVDDSQLPKDRFSAERLKGVDSTLKIQPAKLEDSAVYLCAYRGPGGDSPLHFGNGTRLTVT.

This clone came up a few times. J is TRBJ1-2 and V is TRBV7-2, with 12 positions matching TRBD1. This CDR3 contains 16 residues. Germline V gene lookup returns CDR1 SGHTA and CDR2 FQGNSA. The J segment lost 6 bases and the V segment lost 0 bases, leaving 5 bases of the junction unmatched. CDR3 region: CASSLAGTGGANGYTF. As DNA, the CDR3 is TGTGCCAGCAGCTTAGCCGGGACAGGGGGCGCAAATGGCTACACCTTC.

The chain combines TRBV2 with TRBJ1-2; 12 bases match TRBD1. CDR3 length equals 17 residues. Germline CDR1 reads SNHLY; CDR2 reads FYNNEI. Germline trimming cut 7 bases from V and 7 bases from J; bases unmatched to any gene: 16. The CDR3 sequence: CASTRSGTGGAAGGYTF. In nucleotides, the CDR3 is TGTGCCAGCACCCGGTCCGGGACAGGGGGCGCAGCCGGTGGCTACACCTTC.

The rearrangement joins TRBV6-5 to TRBJ2-6; no clear D. In germline, CDR1 is MNHEY, CDR2 SVGAGI. The CDR3 consists of 11 residues. The ends were cut back, 7 bases at V and 5 bases at J, with 3 bases in the middle. In nucleotides, the CDR3 is TGTGCCAGCAAAAGGGCCAACGTCCTGACTTTC. Translating it yields CASKRANVLTF.

The chain couples TRBV10-3 to TRBJ1-5, with 7 bases lining up with TRBD1. The CDR3 extends over 13 amino acids. The V and J ends lost 3 bases and 6 bases, in that order; junction bases with no gene match: 2. CDR1 is ENHRY, CDR2 SYGVKD, per germline. The CDR3 protein is CAISEPGGQPQHF. The DNA for the CDR3 is TGTGCCATCAGTGAACCAGGGGGTCAGCCCCAGCATTTT.

The chain couples TRBV19 to TRBJ1-6; the D gene is possibly TRBD1 (6 bases). The CDR3 consists of 14 residues. Germline CDR1 is LNHDA and CDR2 is SQIVND (reference sequence). V gave up 7 bases and J gave up 4 bases, with 11 bases separating them. The CDR3 region has the DNA TGTGCCAGTAAGGGGGGCCTTTATAATTCACCCCTCCACTTT. Encoded protein: CASKGGLYNSPLHF. The whole variable domain, filled in from reference TRBV19 and TRBJ1-6, reads DGGITQSPKYLFRKEGQNVTLSCEQNLNHDAMYWYRQDPGQGLRLIYYSQIVNDFQKGDIAEGYSVSREKKESFPLTVTSAQKNPTAFYLCASKGGLYNSPLHFGNGTRLTVT.

This clone came up once. The chain couples TRBV7-9 to TRBJ2-7; 8 bases map to TRBD1. Germline CDR1 SEHNR, CDR2 FQNEAQ (reference sequence). After removal of 3 bases from V and 3 bases from J, the junction contained 1 base not matched to a gene. The CDR3 covers 13 residues. The DNA of the CDR3 is TGTGCCAGCAGCTTCGGACAGGGCTACGAGCAGTACTTC. Amino acid sequence: CASSFGQGYEQYF.

This chain links TRBV28 with TRBJ1-5; the match to TRBD1 covers 9 bases. The CDR3 is made up of 15 amino acids. Trimming took 6 bases from V and 3 from J; bases not matched to a gene: 6. Germline CDR1 reads MDHEN; CDR2 reads SYDVKM. This CDR3 reads CASRRDRVPNQPQHF. CDR3 DNA: TGTGCCAGCAGACGGGACAGGGTCCCCAATCAGCCCCAGCATTTT.

The rearrangement links TRBV4-3 to TRBJ2-7, with a tentative D call TRBD1 (5 bases). Germline assignment: CDR1 LGHNA and CDR2 YSLEER. V shed 0 bases and J shed 8 bases, with 23 bases lying between them. The CDR3 is made up of 17 amino acids. Written as DNA, the CDR3 is TGCGCCAGCAGCCAAGACTACGACAGCCCTACCTCCCCCCAGCAGTACTTC. Translated, it gives CASSQDYDSPTSPQQYF.

The chain employs TRBV19 and TRBJ1-2, with TRBD1 matching 7 bases. CDR3 length equals 16 residues. V was clipped by 5 bases and J by 2 bases; unmatched bases: 11. The germline V gene encodes CDR1 LNHDA and CDR2 SQIVND (reference sequence). CDR3 sequence (DNA): TGTGCCAGTAGTGAGACTGGAGGGGGCACCAACTATGGCTACACCTTC. It translates to CASSETGGGTNYGYTF.

The V gene is TRBV2, the J gene TRBJ2-7, with D perhaps matching TRBD2 (5 bases). This CDR3 contains 14 residues. Germline-derived CDR1 and CDR2 are SNHLY and FYNNEI. The V end was cut by 7 bases, the J end by 0 bases, with 13 bases between. CDR3 in amino acids: CASNRGVLSYEQYF. Here the CDR3 DNA reads TGTGCCAGCAATCGGGGTGTCCTCTCCTACGAGCAGTACTTC.

The V and J genes are TRBV6-6 and TRBJ1-1; TRBD1 matches 9 bases. This CDR3 has 14 residues. Germline loops: CDR1 MNHNY, CDR2 SVGAGI (reference sequence). The junction had 8 bases not matched to a gene; V was cut back by 7 bases and J by 5 bases. The CDR3 loop is CASILQGARTEAFF. As DNA, the CDR3 is TGTGCCAGCATTCTACAGGGGGCGCGGACTGAAGCTTTCTTT.

V is TRBV21-1 and J is TRBJ1-4; the D call of TRBD1 is as the table states it, not checked on the DNA. TRBV21-1 is a known pseudogene. CDR3 length equals 15 residues. CDR3 sequence: CASGGAGGQGQKLFF. CDR3 in DNA: TGTGCCAGTGGAGGTGCGGGAGGACAGGGGCAAAAACTGTTTTTT.

J is TRBJ1-2 and V is TRBV5-1, with a weak D call TRBD1 (6 bases). Germline-derived CDR1 and CDR2 are SGHRS and YFSETQ. The CDR3 runs 14 residues. The V end was cut by 0 bases, the J end by 4 bases, with 10 bases between. This chain's CDR3 is CASSLAWGAYGYTF. In DNA, the CDR3 is TGCGCCAGCAGCTTGGCCTGGGGGGCCTATGGCTACACCTTC.

In this sample, this clone turned up a few times. The genes are TRBV6-1 and TRBJ1-6, with 8 nucleotides matching TRBD1. Per germline, CDR1 MNHNS and CDR2 SASEGT. Trimming removed 6 bases from V and 7 bases from J; junction bases left unmatched: 8. CDR3 length: 15 residues. The CDR3 spells CASREDRVVNSPLHF. The DNA for the CDR3 is TGTGCCAGCAGAGAGGACAGGGTGGTAAATTCACCCCTCCACTTT.

The rearrangement uses TRBV4-3 and TRBJ1-2; D gene uncertain. Germline V gene lookup returns CDR1 LGHNA and CDR2 YSLEER. The germline V and J ends were trimmed by 1 base and 6 bases, with 12 bases remaining between them. There are 14 residues in the CDR3. For the CDR3, the DNA is TGCGCCAGCAGCCAAGTCGTGGGGAACCATGGCTACACCTTC. Amino acid sequence: CASSQVVGNHGYTF.

V usage is TRBV5-1 and J usage is TRBJ2-5; no definite D call. The V end lost 0 bases, the J end lost 2 bases, and 8 bases lay between the germline ends. The CDR3 sequence is 14 residues long. Per the germline V gene, CDR1 is SGHRS and CDR2 is YFSETQ. The CDR3 nucleotides read TGCGCCAGCAGCTTGGAGGCATTGCAAGAGACCCAGTACTTC. Translating it yields CASSLEALQETQYF.